This T cell receptor beta chain came from a study of breast tumors, draining lymph nodes, adjacent tissues. Findings and caveats of the study: The lymph node origin of tumor T cells was framed as consistent with a hypothesis, not demonstrated. Most tumor T cells seemingly derive from lymph node, then expand in tumor. Compared with basal-like, luminal-like tumors shared significantly more repertoire with nontumor tissue.

From the multiplex PCR reads, TCRdb called clonotypes with MiXCR, one entry per CDR3 protein. The sample consists of more than 10,000 distinct CDR3 sequences, 55% to 65% of them appearing once. This CDR3 is built from 15 residues. The germline gives CDR1 MGHDK, CDR2 SYGVNS. As concerns this clonotype: The antigen remains unidentified. Relative to the germline gene, one junction end is altered; a read error may explain this.

This chain uses TRBV25-1 with TRBJ1-6; a weak D match, TRBD1 (6 bases). Sequenced input: tumor-adjacent breast tissue. The clonotype was recovered from a female donor with breast cancer. Some clones in this sample may be carry-over from other donors' samples. The CDR3 region has the DNA TGTGCCAGCAGCAAAAGTGGGGGCATGGGTTTCCCCCCCCACTTT. Translation: CASSKSGGMGFPPHF.